This T cell receptor (beta chain) comes out of a study of T cell changes during pregnancy in multiple sclerosis. The assay was immunoSEQ multiplex PCR, and TCRdb's table has in-frame clones only and misses some. This sample has over 50,000 clones, with around 90% found just once. The CDR3 length is 16 residues. The germline CDR1 and CDR2 sequences are LNHDA and SQIVND (reference sequence). J gave up 3 bases and V 6 bases, and 12 bases lay outside the gene matches. Sample: peripheral blood, taken in the third trimester of pregnancy. The chain carries TRBV19 and TRBJ2-3; 7 bases align to TRBD2. This clonotype was obtained from a female donor in good health, enrolled as a control in a pregnancy study. CDR3 residues: CASRTRGGAFTDTQYF. The CDR3 nucleotides read TGTGCCAGTAGGACGCGCGGGGGAGCTTTTACAGATACGCAGTATTTT.